This T cell receptor beta chain is from a study of Ad26.COV2.S vaccination and SARS-CoV-2 variants. V lost 1 base to trimming and J lost 9 bases; unmatched junction nucleotides: 8. This CDR3 has 15 residues. In germline, CDR1 is SGHTA, CDR2 FQGNSA. Treatment reported: about 20 received Ad26.COV2.S at low or high dose, single or two shots; roughly five received placebo; per-sample allocation not given. Specimen acquisition occurred on day 63 following the initial vaccine or placebo injection. Study observations and caveats: Researchers cautioned that TCR breadth and depth analyses may have underestimated total T cell responses.

A note on this clone: Its antigen is not known.

Produced via immunoSEQ multiplex PCR; TCRdb's table is partial and in-frame only. The repertoire holds a few hundred thousand clones, with roughly 85% as singletons. The sequencing here drew on peripheral blood, taken in a trial of Ad26.COV2.S vaccine versus placebo. This rearrangement joins TRBV7-2 to TRBJ1-5, with 8 nucleotides matching TRBD1. The receptor comes from a person between 18 and 60 years old who received the Ad26.COV2.S COVID-19 vaccine or a placebo. CDR3 sequence reads: CASSLGQGAGGPQHF. DNA of the CDR3: TGTGCCAGCAGCTTAGGGCAGGGGGCAGGGGGGCCCCAGCATTTT. The entire variable domain, with the rest obtained from reference TRBV7-2 and TRBJ1-5, is as follows: GAGVSQSPSNKVTEKGKDVELRCDPISGHTALYWYRQSLGQGLEFLIYFQGNSAPDKSGLPSDRFSAERTGGSVSTLTIQRTQQEDSAVYLCASSLGQGAGGPQHFGDGTRLSIL.